Listed below are T cell receptor beta chains from one sample, sequenced in a study of cytomegalovirus exposure and HLA in healthy donors. Data came from immunoSEQ multiplex PCR; TCRdb stores just in-frame clones and leaves some out. The sample has some 170,000 clones, more than 75% seen once; the top ten hold approximately 2.5%. Specimen: PBMCs. These receptors all come from a man aged 18-30 years in good health and CMV-seropositive. CDR3s include the opening cysteine and the closing phenylalanine or tryptophan. Each record gives: D gene, V gene, J gene, CDR3 protein. A D gene is named only where the DNA matches it firmly.

D gene: TRBD2; V gene: TRBV5-1; J gene: TRBJ2-1; CDR3 protein: CASSWPKLAAQRLNEQFF
D gene: TRBD1; V gene: TRBV7-2; J gene: TRBJ2-7; CDR3 protein: CASSRQGFYEQYF
D gene: TRBD1; V gene: TRBV4-1; J gene: TRBJ2-3; CDR3 protein: CASSQLTGGSADTQYF
D gene: -; V gene: TRBV15; J gene: TRBJ2-4; CDR3 protein: CATSRDTGGIQYF
D gene: -; V gene: TRBV19; J gene: TRBJ1-5; CDR3 protein: CASSMPGGHQPQHF
D gene: -; V gene: TRBV7-2; J gene: TRBJ2-3; CDR3 protein: CASSLVPLEAEEYTDTQYF
D gene: -; V gene: TRBV6-5; J gene: TRBJ2-5; CDR3 protein: CASSYSNFLRGETQYF
D gene: -; V gene: TRBV11-2; J gene: TRBJ1-6; CDR3 protein: CASSFGASNSPLHF
D gene: TRBD1; V gene: TRBV15; J gene: TRBJ2-7; CDR3 protein: CATSRDRKTGTEQYF
D gene: TRBD1; V gene: TRBV27; J gene: TRBJ2-3; CDR3 protein: CASSVQGPYTDTQYF
D gene: TRBD1; V gene: TRBV7-9; J gene: TRBJ2-7; CDR3 protein: CASSLVGTGPYEQYF
D gene: -; V gene: TRBV19; J gene: TRBJ1-5; CDR3 protein: CASNWGRNQPQHF
D gene: -; V gene: TRBV2; J gene: TRBJ1-5; CDR3 protein: CASVGLNQPQHF
D gene: -; V gene: TRBV6-6; J gene: TRBJ1-4; CDR3 protein: CASSYPTNEKLFF
D gene: -; V gene: TRBV6-5; J gene: TRBJ1-5; CDR3 protein: CASSPLGVSNQPQHF
D gene: -; V gene: TRBV27; J gene: TRBJ1-2; CDR3 protein: CASSSLEGGVGYTF
D gene: -; V gene: TRBV7-2; J gene: TRBJ2-7; CDR3 protein: CASSSPVYEQYF
D gene: -; V gene: TRBV19; J gene: TRBJ1-5; CDR3 protein: CASSITGGGQPQHF
D gene: -; V gene: TRBV7-3; J gene: TRBJ1-1; CDR3 protein: CASSSMANTEAFF
D gene: -; V gene: TRBV4-3; J gene: TRBJ2-7; CDR3 protein: CASSQDHTTGEMTYEQYF
D gene: -; V gene: TRBV10-3; J gene: TRBJ1-5; CDR3 protein: CAISDRPGRGDGQPQHF
D gene: TRBD2; V gene: TRBV4-3; J gene: TRBJ2-7; CDR3 protein: CASSQGIAGLYEQYF
D gene: -; V gene: TRBV12-5; J gene: TRBJ1-1; CDR3 protein: CASGTPYRGNREAFF
D gene: TRBD2; V gene: TRBV28; J gene: TRBJ2-1; CDR3 protein: CASQGTSEYNEQFF
D gene: -; V gene: TRBV7-2; J gene: TRBJ1-4; CDR3 protein: CASSERIGVFEKLFF
D gene: -; V gene: TRBV5-5; J gene: TRBJ2-7; CDR3 protein: CASRAQDSFSYEQYF
D gene: -; V gene: TRBV18; J gene: TRBJ2-5; CDR3 protein: CASSPPAGRWETQYF
D gene: TRBD2; V gene: TRBV5-1; J gene: TRBJ2-5; CDR3 protein: CASSPGLAGGPETQYF
D gene: -; V gene: TRBV30; J gene: TRBJ1-2; CDR3 protein: CAWTGASYGYTF
D gene: TRBD2; V gene: TRBV6-5; J gene: TRBJ2-7; CDR3 protein: CASSSSGTTQHF
D gene: -; V gene: TRBV7-2; J gene: TRBJ2-1; CDR3 protein: CASSPDSYNEQFF
D gene: TRBD2; V gene: TRBV5-1; J gene: TRBJ2-3; CDR3 protein: CASSFVAGGPGDTQYF
D gene: -; V gene: TRBV4-2; J gene: TRBJ2-2; CDR3 protein: CASSSSRGTGELFF
D gene: -; V gene: TRBV19; J gene: TRBJ1-2; CDR3 protein: CASSKNSYGYTF
D gene: TRBD2; V gene: TRBV13; J gene: TRBJ2-5; CDR3 protein: CASSSLAGGGKTQYF
D gene: TRBD1; V gene: TRBV4-3; J gene: TRBJ2-2; CDR3 protein: CASSQDRGLSNTGELFF
D gene: -; V gene: TRBV10-3; J gene: TRBJ1-2; CDR3 protein: CASRSGWGYGYTF
D gene: TRBD2; V gene: TRBV15; J gene: TRBJ2-7; CDR3 protein: CATSRESGRGYEQYF
D gene: -; V gene: TRBV7-9; J gene: TRBJ2-5; CDR3 protein: CASSYPLSETQYF
D gene: -; V gene: TRBV27; J gene: TRBJ1-1; CDR3 protein: CASSFASGIPNTEAFF
D gene: TRBD2; V gene: TRBV19; J gene: TRBJ2-7; CDR3 protein: CASSIASGALYEQYF
D gene: -; V gene: TRBV27; J gene: TRBJ1-5; CDR3 protein: CASSLRFGQPQHF
D gene: -; V gene: TRBV6-6; J gene: TRBJ2-7; CDR3 protein: CASNSELDEQYF
D gene: TRBD2; V gene: TRBV9; J gene: TRBJ2-1; CDR3 protein: CASSVGSGGHNEQFF
D gene: -; V gene: TRBV6-1; J gene: TRBJ1-5; CDR3 protein: CASSEAGGGNQPQHF
D gene: TRBD2; V gene: TRBV30; J gene: TRBJ2-3; CDR3 protein: CAWGIAGGNADTQYF
D gene: -; V gene: TRBV2; J gene: TRBJ1-1; CDR3 protein: CASLHRVTEAFF
D gene: -; V gene: TRBV18; J gene: TRBJ2-7; CDR3 protein: CASSTAPSDEQYF
D gene: -; V gene: TRBV2; J gene: TRBJ2-5; CDR3 protein: CASSDLLERVKETQYF
D gene: -; V gene: TRBV11-2; J gene: TRBJ1-1; CDR3 protein: CASSPLGGRGPEAFF
D gene: -; V gene: TRBV4-3; J gene: TRBJ1-2; CDR3 protein: CASSQTDSPYGYTF
D gene: -; V gene: TRBV7-2; J gene: TRBJ1-1; CDR3 protein: CASSLVSRRDTEAFF
D gene: -; V gene: TRBV21-1; J gene: TRBJ2-1; CDR3 protein: CASKLSGSPSWVEQFF
D gene: TRBD2; V gene: TRBV7-2; J gene: TRBJ2-7; CDR3 protein: CASSLNRLAEQYF
D gene: TRBD2; V gene: TRBV6-1; J gene: TRBJ2-1; CDR3 protein: CASSERSSGAAEQFF
D gene: TRBD2; V gene: TRBV6-5; J gene: TRBJ2-3; CDR3 protein: CASSRLAGRTDTQYF
D gene: -; V gene: TRBV25-1; J gene: TRBJ2-1; CDR3 protein: CASSLGLNEQFF
D gene: -; V gene: TRBV19; J gene: TRBJ2-2; CDR3 protein: CASSRLSTGELFF